This TCR beta chain was identified in a study of T cell changes during pregnancy in multiple sclerosis. Produced via immunoSEQ multiplex PCR; TCRdb's table is partial and in-frame only. Among some 44,000 clones listed, around 90% were seen once. The length of the CDR3 is 19 residues. Trimming removed 4 bases from V and 11 bases from J, with 35 bases in between. Germline lookup yields CDR1 SGHVS and CDR2 FQNEAQ. The origin of this receptor is a female donor with multiple sclerosis, enrolled in a pregnancy study. The sample was CD4+ T cells from peripheral blood mononuclear cells, taken in the second trimester of pregnancy. The chain has TRBV7-8 and TRBJ2-5; perhaps TRBD2 as D (7 bases). The DNA for the CDR3 is TGTGCCAGCAGCTCCCGATTTGGGGGGGGCGGGAGTCTTGCAAGGGAGCAGTACTTC. Amino acids: CASSSRFGGGGSLAREQYF.